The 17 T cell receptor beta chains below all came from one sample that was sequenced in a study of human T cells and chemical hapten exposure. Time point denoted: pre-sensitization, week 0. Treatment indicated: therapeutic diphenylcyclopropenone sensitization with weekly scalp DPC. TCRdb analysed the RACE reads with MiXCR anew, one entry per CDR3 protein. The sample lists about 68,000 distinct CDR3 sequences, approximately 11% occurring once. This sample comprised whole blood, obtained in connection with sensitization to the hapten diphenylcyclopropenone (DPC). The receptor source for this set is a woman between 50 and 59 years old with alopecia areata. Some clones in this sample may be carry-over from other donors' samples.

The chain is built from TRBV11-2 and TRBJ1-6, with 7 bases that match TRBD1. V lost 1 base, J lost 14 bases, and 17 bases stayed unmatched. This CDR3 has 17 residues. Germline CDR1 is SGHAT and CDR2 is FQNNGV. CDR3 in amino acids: CASSLGGRQGLQGTLHF. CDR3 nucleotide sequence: TGTGCCAGCAGCTTAGGAGGGAGACAGGGCCTACAGGGGACCCTCCACTTT.

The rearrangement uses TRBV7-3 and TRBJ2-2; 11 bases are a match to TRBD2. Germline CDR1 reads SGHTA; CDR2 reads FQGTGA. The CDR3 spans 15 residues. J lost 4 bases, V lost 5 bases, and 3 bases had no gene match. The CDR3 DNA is TGTGCCAGCAGCCGACTAGCGGGGCTCACCGGGGAGCTGTTTTTT. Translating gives CASSRLAGLTGELFF.

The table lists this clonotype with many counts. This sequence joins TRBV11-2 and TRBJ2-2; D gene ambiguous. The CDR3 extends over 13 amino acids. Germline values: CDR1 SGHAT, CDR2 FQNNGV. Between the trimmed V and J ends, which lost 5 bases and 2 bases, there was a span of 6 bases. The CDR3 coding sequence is TGTGCCAGCAGCCCCAGCAACACCGGGGAGCTGTTTTTT. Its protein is CASSPSNTGELFF.

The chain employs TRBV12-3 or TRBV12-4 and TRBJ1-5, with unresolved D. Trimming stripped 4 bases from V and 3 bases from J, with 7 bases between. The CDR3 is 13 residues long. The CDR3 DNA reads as TGTGCCAGCAGTTCGCGATACAATCAGCCCCAGCATTTT. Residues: CASSSRYNQPQHF.

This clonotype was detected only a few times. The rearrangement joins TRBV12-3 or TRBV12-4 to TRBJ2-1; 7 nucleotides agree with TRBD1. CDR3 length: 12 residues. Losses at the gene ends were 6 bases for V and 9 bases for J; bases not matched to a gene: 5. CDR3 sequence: CASRDPGGEQFF. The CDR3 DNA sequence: TGTGCCAGCAGAGACCCAGGGGGTGAGCAGTTCTTC.

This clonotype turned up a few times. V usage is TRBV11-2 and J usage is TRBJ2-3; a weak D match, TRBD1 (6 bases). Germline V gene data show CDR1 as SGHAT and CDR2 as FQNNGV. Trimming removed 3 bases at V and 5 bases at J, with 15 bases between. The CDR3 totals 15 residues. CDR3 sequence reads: CASSLVQGGQDTQYF. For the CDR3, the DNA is TGTGCCAGCAGCTTGGTACAGGGTGGGCAAGATACGCAGTATTTT.

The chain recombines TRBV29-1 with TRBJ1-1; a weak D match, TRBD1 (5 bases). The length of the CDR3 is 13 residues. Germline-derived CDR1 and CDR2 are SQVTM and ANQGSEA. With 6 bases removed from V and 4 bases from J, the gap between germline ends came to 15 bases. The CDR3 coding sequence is TGCAGCGTGGTACGGCTGGGACGCACTGAAGCTTTCTTT. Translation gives CSVVRLGRTEAFF.

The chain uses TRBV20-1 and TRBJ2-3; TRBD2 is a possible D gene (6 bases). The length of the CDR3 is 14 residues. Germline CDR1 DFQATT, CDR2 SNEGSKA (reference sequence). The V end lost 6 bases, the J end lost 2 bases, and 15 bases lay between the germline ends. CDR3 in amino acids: CSAETGLYTDTQYF. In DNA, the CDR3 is TGCAGTGCGGAGACGGGACTTTACACAGATACGCAGTATTTT.

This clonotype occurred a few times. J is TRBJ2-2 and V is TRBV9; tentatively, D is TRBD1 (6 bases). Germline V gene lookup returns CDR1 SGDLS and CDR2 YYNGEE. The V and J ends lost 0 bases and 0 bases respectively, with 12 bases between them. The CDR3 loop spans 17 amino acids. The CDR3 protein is CASSVVGHGTNTGELFF. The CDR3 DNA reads TGTGCCAGCAGCGTAGTGGGACACGGGACGAACACCGGGGAGCTGTTTTTT.

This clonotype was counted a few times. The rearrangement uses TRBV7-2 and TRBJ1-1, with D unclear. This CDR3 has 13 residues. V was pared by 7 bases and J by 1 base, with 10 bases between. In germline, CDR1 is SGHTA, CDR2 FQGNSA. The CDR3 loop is CASTLSQNTEAFF. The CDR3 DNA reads TGTGCCAGCACCCTTTCCCAGAACACTGAAGCTTTCTTT.

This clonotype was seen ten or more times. Here the CDR3 DNA reads TGTGCCAGCAGTTTAGAGGGGGATAATCAGCCCCAGCATTTT. It is translated as CASSLEGDNQPQHF. The chain couples TRBV12-3 or TRBV12-4 to TRBJ1-5; D may be TRBD1 (6 bases). CDR3 length: 14 amino acids. Between the trimmed V and J ends, which lost 1 base and 4 bases, there was a span of 8 bases.

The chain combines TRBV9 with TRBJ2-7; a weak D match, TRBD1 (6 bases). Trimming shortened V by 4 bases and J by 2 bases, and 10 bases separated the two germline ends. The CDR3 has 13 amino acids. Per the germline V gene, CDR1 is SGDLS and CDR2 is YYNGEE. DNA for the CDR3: TGTGCCAGCAGCATAGGACAGACCTACGAGCAGTACTTC. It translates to CASSIGQTYEQYF.

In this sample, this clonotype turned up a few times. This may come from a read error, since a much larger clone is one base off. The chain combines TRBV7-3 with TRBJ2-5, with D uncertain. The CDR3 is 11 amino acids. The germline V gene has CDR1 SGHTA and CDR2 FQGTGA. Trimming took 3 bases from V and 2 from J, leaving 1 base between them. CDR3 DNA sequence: TGTGCCAGCAGCTTTCAAGAGACCCAGTACTTC. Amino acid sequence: CASSFQETQYF.

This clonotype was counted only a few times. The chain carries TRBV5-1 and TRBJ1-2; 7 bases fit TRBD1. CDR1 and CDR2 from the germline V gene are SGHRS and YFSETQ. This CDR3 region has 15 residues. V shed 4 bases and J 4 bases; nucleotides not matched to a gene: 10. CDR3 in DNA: TGCGCCAGCAGCGAAACACAGGGGCACTTCTATGGCTACACCTTC. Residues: CASSETQGHFYGYTF.

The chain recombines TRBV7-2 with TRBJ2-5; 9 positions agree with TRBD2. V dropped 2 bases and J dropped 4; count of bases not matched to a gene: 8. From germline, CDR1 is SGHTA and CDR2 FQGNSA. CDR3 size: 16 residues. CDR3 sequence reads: CASSLTGTSWPETQYF. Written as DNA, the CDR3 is TGTGCCAGCAGCTTAACCGGGACTAGCTGGCCAGAGACCCAGTACTTC.

The CDR3 loop reads CSAVRTGANTEAFF. The CDR3 region has the DNA TGCAGCGCGGTACGGACAGGGGCGAACACTGAAGCTTTCTTT. The J gene is TRBJ1-1, the V gene TRBV29-1, with 9 bases lining up with TRBD1. In germline, CDR1 is SQVTM, CDR2 ANQGSEA. The CDR3 loop spans 14 amino acids. Trimming removed 7 bases from V and 1 base from J; junction bases left unmatched: 7.

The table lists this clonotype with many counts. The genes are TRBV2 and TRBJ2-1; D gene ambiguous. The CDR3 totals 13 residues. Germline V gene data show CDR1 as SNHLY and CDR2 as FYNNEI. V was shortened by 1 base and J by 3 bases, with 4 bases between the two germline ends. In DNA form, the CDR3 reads TGTGCCAGCAGTGAAGGGGACTACAATGAGCAGTTCTTC. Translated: CASSEGDYNEQFF.